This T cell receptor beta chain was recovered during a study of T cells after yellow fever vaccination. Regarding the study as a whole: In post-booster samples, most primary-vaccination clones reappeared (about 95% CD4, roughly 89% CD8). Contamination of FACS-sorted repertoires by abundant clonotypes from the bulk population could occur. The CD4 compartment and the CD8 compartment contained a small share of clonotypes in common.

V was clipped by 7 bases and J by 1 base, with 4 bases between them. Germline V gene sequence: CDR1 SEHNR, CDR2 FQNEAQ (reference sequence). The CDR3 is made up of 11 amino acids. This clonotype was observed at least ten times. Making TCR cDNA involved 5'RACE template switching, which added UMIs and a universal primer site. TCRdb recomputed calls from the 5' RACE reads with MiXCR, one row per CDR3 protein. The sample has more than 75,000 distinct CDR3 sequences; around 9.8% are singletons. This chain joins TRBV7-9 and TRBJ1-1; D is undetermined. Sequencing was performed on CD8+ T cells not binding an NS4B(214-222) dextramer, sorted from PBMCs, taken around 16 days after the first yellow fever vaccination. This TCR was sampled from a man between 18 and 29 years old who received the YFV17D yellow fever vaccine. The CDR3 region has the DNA TGTGCCAGCACGAAGAACACTGAAGCTTTCTTT. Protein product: CASTKNTEAFF.